This TCR beta chain was sequenced for a study of ipilimumab plus nivolumab after autologous stem cell transplantation. Produced via immunoSEQ multiplex PCR; TCRdb's table is partial and in-frame only. The sample has around 84,000 clones, about 83% seen once. V gave up 6 bases and J gave up 7 bases, with 19 bases separating them. CDR3 length: 14 amino acids. The germline gives CDR1 SGHVS, CDR2 FNYEAQ. This clonotype was obtained from a male donor with diffuse large B-cell lymphoma. This sample comprised PBMCs, obtained in a trial of ipilimumab plus nivolumab as post-transplant consolidation. The V and J genes are TRBV7-6 and TRBJ2-7; D is possibly TRBD2 (6 bases). CDR3 residues: CASSQRQTSGEQYF. CDR3 sequence (DNA): TGTGCCAGCAGTCAAAGACAGACGAGCGGGGAGCAGTACTTC.